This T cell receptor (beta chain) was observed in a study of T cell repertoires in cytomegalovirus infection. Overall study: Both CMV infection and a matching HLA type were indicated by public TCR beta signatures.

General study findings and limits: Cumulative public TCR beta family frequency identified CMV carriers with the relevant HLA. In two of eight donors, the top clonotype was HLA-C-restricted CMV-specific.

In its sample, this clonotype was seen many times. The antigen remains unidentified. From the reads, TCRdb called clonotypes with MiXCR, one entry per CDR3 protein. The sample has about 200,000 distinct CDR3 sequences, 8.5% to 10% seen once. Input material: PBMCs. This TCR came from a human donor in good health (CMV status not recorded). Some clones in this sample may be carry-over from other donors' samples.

CDR3: CASRLFEAGGSYEQYF. The CDR3 DNA follows: TGTGCCAGCAGACTCTTTGAAGCGGGAGGCTCCTACGAGCAGTACTTC. The V call is TRBV28, the J call TRBJ2-7, with 9 bases lining up with TRBD2. CDR1 is MDHEN, CDR2 SYDVKM, per germline. The V gene end was trimmed by 6 bases and the J gene end by 0 bases; junction bases not matched to a gene: 9. The CDR3 runs 16 residues. Variable domain in full (rest from reference TRBV28 and TRBJ2-7): DVKVTQSSRYLVKRTGEKVFLECVQDMDHENMFWYRQDPGLGLRLIYFSYDVKMKEKGDIPEGYSVSREKKERFSLILESASTNQTSMYLCASRLFEAGGSYEQYFGPGTRLTVT.